A single sample is the source of the 12 T cell receptor beta chains below, sequenced in a study of T-cell reconstitution after alpha-beta-depleted transplantation in children. Study conclusions and caveats: Fresh T-cell production supplied most of the T-cell counts and diversity seen one year after transplant.

A TCRbeta library incorporating unique molecular identifiers was prepared. TCRdb called the PCR reads again in MiXCR, with one record for every CDR3 protein. The table lists some 300,000 distinct CDR3 sequences, over 7% of them singletons. Their specific antigens are unknown. Sequencing was performed on peripheral blood, taken 360 days after TCRalphabeta/CD19-depleted stem cell transplant. The source is a female patient younger than 10 who had a stem cell transplant for Fanconi anemia, so the T cells may come from the graft donor.

This clonotype was picked up many times. V is TRBV20-1 and J is TRBJ2-7; TRBD2 is a possible D gene (5 bases). Germline loops: CDR1 DFQATT, CDR2 SNEGSKA (reference sequence). The V end was cut by 6 bases, the J end by 0 bases, with 18 bases between. The CDR3 contains 15 residues. The CDR3 spells CSAGSGSAFSYEQYF. The DNA of the CDR3 is TGCAGTGCCGGCTCGGGGTCAGCTTTCTCCTACGAGCAGTACTTC.

This clonotype was counted only a few times. This chain links TRBV11-2 with TRBJ2-7; 10 bases are shared with TRBD2. The CDR3 runs 16 residues. Germline values: CDR1 SGHAT, CDR2 FQNNGV. Trimming cost V 2 bases and J 2 bases; bases outside gene matches: 6. For the CDR3, the DNA is TGTGCCAGCAGCTTACGATCTAGCGGGGGTGCCTACGAGCAGTACTTC. It translates to CASSLRSSGGAYEQYF.

This clonotype was picked up many times. The rearrangement joins TRBV27 to TRBJ2-1; no firm D call. CDR1 MNHEY and CDR2 SMNVEV come from the germline V gene (reference sequence). V dropped 6 bases and J dropped 6 bases, with 15 bases sitting between them. The CDR3 is 14 amino acids. For the CDR3, the DNA is TGTGCCAGCAGGAGGTTGGTACAGACCAATGAGCAGTTCTTC. It specifies CASRRLVQTNEQFF.

The chain links TRBV7-9 to TRBJ2-5; unclear D gene. The V gene lost 3 bases and the J gene lost 1 base, with 18 bases spanning the gap. The CDR3 covers 17 residues. Germline CDR1 SEHNR, CDR2 FQNEAQ (reference sequence). The CDR3 region has the DNA TGTGCCAGCAGCTTCTCCTCGAGCCAGGCGCTCCAAGAGACCCAGTACTTC. It translates to CASSFSSSQALQETQYF. Full variable domain (missing parts from reference TRBV7-9 and TRBJ2-5): DTGVSQNPRHKITKRGQNVTFRCDPISEHNRLYWYRQTLGQGPEFLTYFQNEAQLEKSRLLSDRFSAERPKGSFSTLEIQRTEQGDSAMYLCASSFSSSQALQETQYFGPGTRLLVL.

This clonotype has only a few counts. The CDR3 spells CASSQYRAGTQYF. The CDR3 nucleotides read TGTGCCAGCAGCCAATACAGGGCAGGGACCCAGTACTTC. The chain carries TRBV3-1 and TRBJ2-5, with D possibly TRBD1 on 6 matching bases. V gave up 2 bases and J gave up 7 bases, with 11 bases separating them. Germline-derived CDR1 and CDR2 are LGHDT and YNNKEL (reference sequence). The CDR3 runs 13 residues.

The chain has TRBV29-1 and TRBJ1-2; the match to TRBD1 covers 8 bases. V lost 4 bases and J lost 3; bases outside the gene matches: 7. Germline V gives CDR1 SQVTM, CDR2 ANQGSEA. CDR3 length: 14 amino acids. CDR3 loop: CSVGPGQGYYGYTF. DNA for the CDR3: TGCAGCGTTGGGCCTGGACAGGGATACTATGGCTACACCTTC. Together with reference TRBV29-1 and TRBJ1-2, the CDR3 gives the full variable domain: SAVISQKPSRDICQRGTSLTIQCQVDSQVTMMFWYRQQPGQSLTLIATANQGSEATYESGFVIDKFPISRPNLTFSTLTVSNMSPEDSSIYLCSVGPGQGYYGYTFGSGTRLTVV.

The chain has TRBV5-1 and TRBJ1-1, with TRBD1 matching over 10 bases. The germline gives CDR1 SGHRS, CDR2 YFSETQ. The CDR3 is 15 residues long. V lost 2 bases to trimming and J lost 6 bases; unmatched junction nucleotides: 7. CDR3 amino acids: CASSFGTGVVAEAFF. The CDR3 region has the DNA TGCGCCAGCAGCTTCGGGACAGGGGTGGTAGCTGAAGCTTTCTTT.

This clonotype appeared many times. The rearrangement uses TRBV18 and TRBJ2-7, with D possibly being TRBD1 (6 bases). V was pared by 5 bases and J by 3 bases, with 17 bases between. The germline gives CDR1 KGHSH, CDR2 LQKENI. The CDR3 sequence is 15 residues long. The CDR3 DNA is TGTGCCAGCTCAGGCTCGACAGGTACCAACTACGAGCAGTACTTC. Protein: CASSGSTGTNYEQYF.

This clonotype was seen ten or more times. The chain links TRBV12-3 or TRBV12-4 to TRBJ1-5; maybe TRBD1 (5 bases). V was trimmed by 6 bases and J by 4 bases, leaving 10 bases between them. This CDR3 comprises 13 residues. The CDR3 DNA sequence: TGTGCCAGCAGCCGTGCAGGGAATCAGCCCCAGCATTTT. Translation: CASSRAGNQPQHF.

This clonotype was detected many times. The CDR3 sequence is CASSPRRAGYTEAFF. CDR3 bases: TGTGCCAGCAGCCCCCGACGGGCAGGGTACACTGAAGCTTTCTTT. The J gene is TRBJ1-1, the V gene TRBV7-2; D may be TRBD1 (5 bases). The germline gives CDR1 SGHTA, CDR2 FQGNSA. The ends were cut back, 5 bases at V and 3 bases at J, with 16 bases in the middle. The CDR3 contains 15 residues.

This clonotype was seen more than once but under ten times. For the CDR3, the DNA is TGCGCCAGCAGCCTTTTTCCCGGGACAGGAGTCACCGGGGAGCTGTTTTTT. It codes for CASSLFPGTGVTGELFF. V and J are TRBV4-3 and TRBJ2-2; 8 bases fit TRBD1. Unmatched junction bases numbered 11, after V lost 4 bases and J lost 4 bases. Germline V CDR1 and CDR2: LGHNA, YSLEER. The CDR3 covers 17 residues.

This chain uses TRBV20-1 with TRBJ2-1; TRBD2 agrees at 7 bases. This CDR3 has 15 residues. Germline V gene sequence: CDR1 DFQATT, CDR2 SNEGSKA (reference sequence). V lost 0 bases, J lost 5 bases, and 7 bases stayed unmatched. Here the CDR3 DNA reads TGCAGTGCTAGAGATGGGGCTAGCGGAGACAATGAGCAGTTCTTC. It encodes CSARDGASGDNEQFF.